Listed here are 26 T cell receptor beta chains from one sample, sequenced in a study of shared clonotypes between healthy human individuals. It was CD45RO-negative cells, positively selected for CCR7, that made up naive CD8 cells, with terminally differentiated effector memory CD45RA+ cells excluded. The data were produced by immunoSEQ multiplex PCR, yet TCRdb's version contains in-frame clones alone and is incomplete. The sample lists about 590,000 clones; over 95% were seen once. Material for sequencing was naive CD8+ T cells sorted from blood. The receptors derive from a woman in her thirties in good health.

The V and J genes are TRBV9 and TRBJ2-7; possibly TRBD1 for D (5 bases). Trimming took 0 bases from V and 3 from J, leaving 10 bases between them. Germline V gene lookup returns CDR1 SGDLS and CDR2 YYNGEE. The CDR3 runs 14 residues. The CDR3 region has the DNA TGTGCCAGCAGCGTAGCTCAGGGTTTCTACGAGCAGTACTTC. Translation gives CASSVAQGFYEQYF.

The genes are TRBV27 and TRBJ1-1; D ambiguous. CDR3 length equals 13 residues. Germline lookup yields CDR1 MNHEY and CDR2 SMNVEV (reference sequence). Trimming took off 5 bases at V and 5 bases at J, with 12 bases between the two ends. The CDR3, as DNA: TGTGCCAGCAGTACCCGATCGTGGACTGAAGCTTTCTTT. Its protein product is CASSTRSWTEAFF.

The V gene is TRBV6-5, the J gene TRBJ2-1; a possible D gene is TRBD2 (6 bases). The CDR3 runs 13 residues. Germline CDR1 reads MNHEY; CDR2 reads SVGAGI. Trimming removed 3 bases at V and 7 bases at J, with 10 bases between. In nucleotides, the CDR3 is TGTGCCAGCAGTTATGGCCGGGGGAATGAGCAGTTCTTC. Translation: CASSYGRGNEQFF.

The CDR3 loop reads CASSQVFLGGGTQETQYF. The DNA of the CDR3 is TGCGCCAGCAGCCAAGTCTTTCTAGGGGGAGGGACCCAAGAGACCCAGTACTTC. J is TRBJ2-5 and V is TRBV4-1; weak D call: TRBD2 (7 bases). Germline CDR1 is MGHRA and CDR2 is YSYEKL. The V end lost 1 base, the J end lost 1 base, and 19 bases lay between the germline ends. The CDR3 is made up of 18 amino acids.

The J gene is TRBJ2-1, the V gene TRBV5-1; 7 bases match TRBD2. J lost 6 bases, V lost 0 bases, and 9 bases had no gene match. Germline CDR1 SGHRS, CDR2 YFSETQ. CDR3 length: 16 residues. The CDR3 nucleotides read TGCGCCAGCAGCTTGGAGCGGGACTCCCGGGGCAATGAGCAGTTCTTC. Translated: CASSLERDSRGNEQFF.

The chain couples TRBV21-1 to TRBJ2-1; the table's D call of TRBD1 was not tested on the DNA. TRBV21-1 is noted as a pseudogene. CDR3 length: 17 amino acids. The DNA for the CDR3 is TGTGCCAGCAGCGACTTCGGTCGGACAGGGGGCTTGAATGAGCAGTTCTTC. This gives the protein CASSDFGRTGGLNEQFF.

This chain joins TRBV6-4 and TRBJ1-1, with D possibly TRBD1 on 6 matching bases. The CDR3 has 15 amino acids. CDR1 and CDR2 (germline): MRHNA, SNTAGT. V was clipped by 3 bases and J by 4 bases, with 15 bases between them. The CDR3 DNA reads as TGTGCCAGCAGTGAGGGGGGGCGCGGAAGCACTGAAGCTTTCTTT. Protein sequence: CASSEGGRGSTEAFF.

This rearrangement joins TRBV25-1 to TRBJ2-1; no definite D call. The germline V and J ends were trimmed by 5 bases and 2 bases, with 7 bases remaining between them. This CDR3 comprises 13 residues. From germline, CDR1 is MGHDK and CDR2 SYGVNS. The CDR3 nucleotides read TGTGCCAGCAGTTTAATTACCTACAATGAGCAGTTCTTC. As protein: CASSLITYNEQFF.

The chain joins TRBV6-1 to TRBJ2-1; D unresolved. CDR1 is MNHNS, CDR2 SASEGT, per germline. This CDR3 contains 14 residues. V was clipped by 8 bases and J by 0 bases, with 11 bases between them. CDR3 sequence reads: CASGGRSSYNEQFF. CDR3 nucleotides: TGTGCCAGCGGCGGCAGGAGCTCCTACAATGAGCAGTTCTTC.

The genes are TRBV10-1 and TRBJ2-7, with TRBD2 matching over 7 bases. Looked up from germline, CDR1 is WNHNN and CDR2 is SYGVQD (reference sequence). Trimming cost V 0 bases and J 2 bases; bases outside gene matches: 7. CDR3 length equals 16 residues. Here the CDR3 reads CASSESSAGPTYEQYF. Written as DNA, the CDR3 is TGCGCCAGCAGTGAGTCGTCAGCGGGGCCTACCTACGAGCAGTACTTC.

This chain joins TRBV16 and TRBJ1-6; D is unresolved. Trimming left V 4 bases short and J 0 bases short, with 10 bases between. The CDR3 is 16 amino acids. The germline V gene has CDR1 KGHSY and CDR2 FQNENV. Here the CDR3 reads CASSRAKGSYNSPLHF. CDR3 DNA: TGTGCCAGCAGCCGGGCCAAAGGCTCCTATAATTCACCCCTCCACTTT.

V is TRBV2 and J is TRBJ2-7, with TRBD2 matching 7 bases. There are 13 residues in the CDR3. With V trimmed by 6 bases and J by 3 bases, 5 bases remained unmatched. Germline lookup yields CDR1 SNHLY and CDR2 FYNNEI. The CDR3 DNA sequence: TGTGCCAGCAGGGCGGGAGTAGACTACGAGCAGTACTTC. The encoded protein is CASRAGVDYEQYF.

The chain joins TRBV14 to TRBJ2-5; a possible D gene is TRBD1 (5 bases). The end of the DNA fits TRBJ2-7 better, so the J call may be wrong. The length of the CDR3 is 15 residues. Germline CDR1 and CDR2: SGHDN and FVKESK. CDR3 loop: CASSQGQGLSHEQYF. DNA for the CDR3: TGTGCCAGCAGCCAAGGGCAGGGTTTAAGCCACGAGCAGTACTTC.

The chain uses TRBV30 and TRBJ2-7; 8 bases are a match to TRBD1. Germline-derived CDR1 and CDR2 are GTSNPN and SVGIG (reference sequence). CDR3 length: 15 amino acids. V gave up 0 bases and J gave up 0 bases; unmatched junction bases: 4. CDR3 DNA: TGTGCCTGGAGTGTAGGACAGGGAAGCTCCTACGAGCAGTACTTC. Protein product: CAWSVGQGSSYEQYF.

The chain has TRBV5-1 and TRBJ2-7; D might be TRBD2 (6 bases). Trimming pared 6 bases from V and 3 bases from J, leaving 16 bases between. The CDR3 runs to 14 residues. Looked up from germline, CDR1 is SGHRS and CDR2 is YFSETQ. The CDR3 spells CASTSGSAGYEQYF. The CDR3 DNA reads TGCGCCAGCACGAGCGGGTCGGCTGGCTACGAGCAGTACTTC.

This chain joins TRBV11-2 and TRBJ2-1; 8 bases agree with TRBD2. CDR1 is SGHAT, CDR2 FQNNGV, per germline. With 6 bases clipped from V and 7 bases from J, the junction kept 17 bases outside the gene matches. This CDR3 is 17 amino acids long. CDR3 DNA: TGTGCCAGCAGACCTTCTCAGCGGGAGCCTCTTGGGAATGAGCAGTTCTTC. Translation gives CASRPSQREPLGNEQFF.

The chain recombines TRBV7-2 with TRBJ2-5; D gene unclear. Trimming took 1 base from V and 2 from J, leaving 8 bases between them. The CDR3 length is 14 residues. The germline CDR1 and CDR2 sequences are SGHTA and FQGNSA. The CDR3 DNA reads TGTGCCAGCAGCTTAGTCCGCTATCAAGAGACCCAGTACTTC. This codes for CASSLVRYQETQYF.

The chain has TRBV5-1 and TRBJ2-7; D unresolved. CDR1 is SGHRS and CDR2 is YFSETQ in the germline V gene. The CDR3 extends over 13 amino acids. V shed 2 bases and J shed 4 bases, with 10 bases lying between them. For the CDR3, the DNA is TGCGCCAGCAGCTTTATGTTAGGTTACGAGCAGTACTTC. This codes for CASSFMLGYEQYF.

The chain couples TRBV15 to TRBJ2-5; D call uncertain. This CDR3 region has 15 residues. V was cut by 0 bases and J by 2 bases, with 10 bases left in between. Germline V lookup: CDR1 LNHNV, CDR2 YYDKDF (reference sequence). The CDR3 reads CATSREGSGQETQYF. The DNA for the CDR3 is TGTGCCACCAGCAGAGAAGGGTCGGGTCAAGAGACCCAGTACTTC.

The sample holds a few counts of this clone. The rearrangement joins TRBV5-4 to TRBJ2-7; TRBD1 agrees at 7 bases. From germline, CDR1 is SGHNT and CDR2 YYREEE (reference sequence). V lost 4 bases, J lost 4 bases, and 17 bases stayed unmatched. The CDR3 runs 17 residues. CDR3 in amino acids: CASSGWSVTGHSYEQYF. The CDR3 DNA reads as TGTGCCAGCAGCGGGTGGAGCGTGACAGGGCACTCTTACGAGCAGTACTTC.

V usage is TRBV4-1 and J usage is TRBJ2-5; 11 bases fit TRBD2. The DNA end is more similar to TRBJ2-7, so the J call may be wrong. The CDR3 length is 16 residues. Looked up from germline, CDR1 is MGHRA and CDR2 is YSYEKL. This chain's CDR3 is CASSQKIAGGQYEQYF. CDR3 sequence (DNA): TGCGCCAGCAGCCAAAAAATAGCGGGAGGGCAGTACGAGCAGTACTTC.

The J gene is TRBJ2-7, the V gene TRBV7-8; D possibly corresponds to TRBD1 (6 bases). V was shortened by 3 bases and J by 3 bases, with 15 bases between the two germline ends. Germline CDR1 is SGHVS and CDR2 is FQNEAQ. This CDR3 comprises 15 residues. The CDR3 region is CASSFDMTGGYEQYF. The CDR3 bases are TGTGCCAGCAGCTTCGATATGACAGGTGGCTACGAGCAGTACTTC.

To note about this clone: The same CDR3 also results from other DNA sequences found in this sample. The rearrangement joins TRBV9 to TRBJ2-3; D call uncertain. The CDR3 totals 14 residues. In germline, CDR1 is SGDLS, CDR2 YYNGEE. V gave up 0 bases and J gave up 0 bases, with 5 bases separating them. The CDR3: CASSVATSTDTQYF. The CDR3 DNA reads as TGTGCCAGCAGCGTAGCTACGAGCACAGATACGCAGTATTTT.

The J gene is TRBJ2-7, the V gene TRBV10-1; 8 bases agree with TRBD2. The CDR3 is 15 residues long. V lost 0 bases and J lost 7; bases outside the gene matches: 8. CDR1 and CDR2 (germline): WNHNN, SYGVQD (reference sequence). CDR3 residues: CASSESRLAGREQYF. The CDR3 coding sequence is TGCGCCAGCAGTGAGTCTCGATTAGCGGGAAGGGAGCAGTACTTC.

V usage is TRBV21-1 and J usage is TRBJ2-3; no DNA check was done on the table's D call, TRBD2. TRBV21-1 is a listed pseudogene. The CDR3 runs 17 residues. The DNA of the CDR3 is TGTGCCAGCAGCATCAAGACTCCCGTGTTTACGTTGGATACGCAGTATTTT. This translates into CASSIKTPVFTLDTQYF.

The chain uses TRBV7-6 and TRBJ1-2; TRBD1 aligns across 7 bases. The CDR3 spans 14 residues. Germline V CDR1 and CDR2: SGHVS, FNYEAQ. Losses at the gene ends were 5 bases for V and 4 bases for J; bases not matched to a gene: 7. The CDR3 region has the DNA TGTGCCAGCAGCCCCTTGGGACAGTCCTATGGCTACACCTTC. Amino acid sequence: CASSPLGQSYGYTF.